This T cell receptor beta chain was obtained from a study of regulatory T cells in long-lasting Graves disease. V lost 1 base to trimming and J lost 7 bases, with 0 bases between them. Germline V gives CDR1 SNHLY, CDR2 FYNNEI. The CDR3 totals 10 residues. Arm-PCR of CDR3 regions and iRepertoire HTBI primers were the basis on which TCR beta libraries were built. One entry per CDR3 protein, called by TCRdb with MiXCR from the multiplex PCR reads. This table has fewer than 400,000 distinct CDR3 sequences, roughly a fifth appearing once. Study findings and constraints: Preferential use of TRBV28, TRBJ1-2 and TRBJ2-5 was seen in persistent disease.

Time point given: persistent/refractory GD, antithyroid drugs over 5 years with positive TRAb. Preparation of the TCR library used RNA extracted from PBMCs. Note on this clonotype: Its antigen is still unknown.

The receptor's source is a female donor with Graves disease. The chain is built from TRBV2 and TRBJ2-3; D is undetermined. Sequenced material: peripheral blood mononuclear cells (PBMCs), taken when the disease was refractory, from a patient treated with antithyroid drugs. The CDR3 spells CASSEDTQYF. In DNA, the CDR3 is TGTGCCAGCAGTGAAGATACGCAGTATTTT.